This T cell receptor beta chain is from a study of T cells in Graves' hyperthyroidism and ophthalmopathy. Study details: Peripheral blood was acquired at first diagnosis, ahead of any therapy whatsoever.

Template material for amplifying TCR beta CDR3 regions consisted of RNA transcripts. The study used the HTBI primer set for a first-round RT-PCR of the TCR CDR3. In TCRdb, the multiplex PCR reads were re-called with MiXCR into one record per CDR3 protein. In the table there are 350,000 to 450,000 distinct CDR3 sequences, about a sixth of which are singletons. Germline loops: CDR1 MNHEY, CDR2 SMNVEV (reference sequence). Trimming cost V 6 bases and J 4 bases, with 10 bases left between them. This CDR3 is 13 amino acids long. A word on this clonotype: This clone may be a read error of a much larger clone one base away. The CDR3 does not end in the conserved phenylalanine or tryptophan, so this is likely a read error.

The hyperthyroidism patients had all been newly diagnosed, and their disease duration was under 2 months. Their ages ranged from 18 to 65 years. About 10 ml fresh peripheral blood yielded the PBMCs. The rearrangement uses TRBV27 and TRBJ2-1; D ambiguous. The sequencing sample was made of blood. The clonotype originates from a woman aged 30 to 39 with Graves' hyperthyroidism that later progressed to Graves' ophthalmopathy. CDR3 protein: CASSPRVYNEQFL. The CDR3 DNA reads TGTGCCAGCAGCCCTAGGGTATACAATGAGCAGTTCTTA.